This T cell receptor beta chain is drawn from a study of blood T cells in healthy people across ages. Study as a whole: Template switching retrieved approximately one barcoded beta molecule for each two T cells. Study conclusions and caveats: Correlation between TCR beta diversity and naive T cell percentage was strong.

Primers used in a second PCR of about 6 to 11 cycles were a sample-barcoded 5' primer and a J-beta primer mix. The yield of each sample was at least 2.5 million CDR3-containing paired-end reads. TCRdb re-analysed the 5' RACE reads in MiXCR, keeping a single row per CDR3 protein. The sample holds over 950,000 distinct CDR3 sequences, about 51% seen once. This clonotype has a handful of counts. Its antigen is undetermined. There are 12 residues in the CDR3. The germline V gene encodes CDR1 SEHNR and CDR2 FQNEAQ (reference sequence). Trimming took 5 bases from V and 10 from J, leaving 12 bases between them. Each donor had around 10 milliliters of peripheral blood drawn.

Sequencing was carried out using blood. The sequence was obtained from a woman aged 60-75 years in good health. The chain combines TRBV7-9 with TRBJ2-1; no clear D gene. This CDR3 is CASSPLLREQFF. In nucleotides, the CDR3 is TGTGCCAGCAGCCCCCTATTGCGGGAGCAGTTCTTC.